This entry lists 6 T cell receptor beta chains sequenced from one sample in a study of blood T cell repertoires in COVID-19. Assay: immunoSEQ multiplex PCR; the TCRdb copy retains only in-frame clones and omits some. The sample has 55,000 to 75,000 clones, 82% seen once. What was sequenced was peripheral blood. The receptors here all came from an elderly man with active COVID-19.

The chain carries TRBV6-5 and TRBJ1-4, with D possibly being TRBD1 (5 bases). The CDR3 has 15 residues. Looked up from germline, CDR1 is MNHEY and CDR2 is SVGAGI. V was cut by 8 bases and J by 5 bases, with 18 bases left in between. CDR3 residues: CASDYGGGVNEKLFF. In DNA form, the CDR3 reads TGTGCCAGCGATTACGGTGGAGGGGTCAATGAAAAACTGTTTTTT.

For the CDR3, the DNA is TGTGCCAGCAGCTTAACCGGGACAGGGGCGGGGGACACTGAAGCTTTCTTT. This encodes CASSLTGTGAGDTEAFF. The rearrangement joins TRBV7-8 to TRBJ1-1, with TRBD1 matching 10 bases. The CDR3 is 17 amino acids. Germline-derived CDR1 and CDR2 are SGHVS and FQNEAQ. Trimming took 2 bases from V and 3 from J; bases not matched to a gene: 9.

This chain uses TRBV9 with TRBJ1-1, with D perhaps matching TRBD1 (6 bases). CDR3 length: 15 amino acids. V dropped 3 bases and J dropped 1 base, with 13 bases sitting between them. Germline CDR1 is SGDLS and CDR2 is YYNGEE. The CDR3 loop is CASSASTGKNTEAFF. As DNA, the CDR3 is TGTGCCAGCAGCGCCTCGACAGGAAAGAACACTGAAGCTTTCTTT.

This clone occurred a few times. The CDR3 nucleotides read TGCGCCAAGCGGACAGGGGTAATTGAAGCTTTCTTT. Protein product: CAKRTGVIEAFF. The V and J genes are TRBV5-1 and TRBJ1-1; 9 bases match TRBD1. The CDR3 consists of 12 residues. V gave up 9 bases and J gave up 7 bases; unmatched junction bases: 7. Germline assignment: CDR1 SGHRS and CDR2 YFSETQ.

This clone was detected only a few times. This chain links TRBV28 with TRBJ1-4; perhaps TRBD1 as D (6 bases). The CDR3 totals 15 residues. V shed 6 bases and J shed 8 bases, with 19 bases lying between them. The germline CDR1 and CDR2 sequences are MDHEN and SYDVKM. CDR3 loop: CASSENGRGSEKLFF. The CDR3, as DNA: TGTGCCAGCAGCGAAAACGGGAGGGGGTCGGAAAAACTGTTTTTT.

CDR3 protein: CASSSGQGETQYF. CDR3 bases: TGTGCCAGCAGCTCGGGACAAGGGGAGACCCAGTACTTC. V is TRBV11-3 and J is TRBJ2-5; the D gene is possibly TRBD1 (6 bases). This CDR3 has 13 residues. The germline gives CDR1 SGHNT, CDR2 YENEEA. V gave up 4 bases and J gave up 5 bases, with 11 bases separating them.